This record concerns one TCR beta chain sequence. This clone was counted a few times. It has no known antigen specificity. Base-call qualities are not available, and no considerably larger clone is one nucleotide away. Using the deep immunoSEQ assay, multiplex PCR amplified TCR CDR3 regions from genomic DNA. For each cell subset, the extracted genomic DNA was distributed evenly across all wells of several immunoSEQ 96-well plates, and each plate served as one replicate. For sorted subsets, approximately 210 ng genomic DNA, equal to about 30,000 T cell genomes, was loaded into each replicate PCR. The purified libraries were quantified using a Qubit 3.0 fluorometer, sized with a Bioanalyzer 2100, and then quantified again using the KAPA Library Quantification kit. Every immunoSEQ 96-well plate was sequenced on a separate single-read 150-cycle Illumina NextSeq 550 flow cell. The paper's processing steps were these. Because the immunoSEQ output included only junctional sequences and no quality scores, the filtering could not be the same as the filtering used for full-length reads. Sequences were annotated with PyIR, a Python wrapper for IgBLAST v1.9, using IMGT germline references to assign V/J genes and CDR3. Reads were removed for weak V/J assignments (E-value above 1e-6), missing CDR3, stop codons, out-of-frame junctions, or ambiguous translated residues. V3J clonotypes were defined as sequences sharing the same inferred V gene, J gene, and CDR3 amino acid sequence. The percentage overlap between two repertoires was calculated by dividing the number of shared unique clonotypes by the size of the smaller repertoire. Richness of each repertoire was evaluated using RTK rarefaction, the Chao1 estimator, and Recon v2.1 estimates of unobserved clonotypes. For all TCRbeta clonotypes obtained by the gDNA method from several donors, generation probabilities were computed with OLGA. The table comes from immuneACCESS by way of TCRdb, which keeps in-frame sequences with V and J called. Part of the clones is missing from these tables; in studies checked, under half for an unresolved V gene and the rest for unknown reasons. From that table come the V and J calls and clone size; the DNA was used to work out D and trimming. The table for this sample lists about 1.5 million clones; roughly 98% of them were counted only once. The ten top clones hold 0.4% to 0.55% of the sample.

CDR1 and CDR2, looked up from the germline V gene, are SQVTM and ANQGSEA. Including the terminal cysteine and phenylalanine, the CDR3 comprises 8 residues. Kept here is only the CDR3 DNA, which spans 24 bases and is read in frame from base 1. V loses 1 base of germline sequence and J loses 9 bases, and the interval between the two ends is 0 bases. The entry originates in a study of shared clonotypes between healthy human individuals (dated by TCRdb to the early 2020s). Context from the whole study: The cohort comprised two women and a few men aged 18 to 49 years. To estimate repertoire size and how much clonotype sharing occurs between individuals, the study deeply sequenced the blood TCR repertoires of 5 or 6 healthy adults. For each donor, CD4 naive and CD4 memory were each run on three plates, CD8 naive on two plates, and CD8 memory on one plate. Different laboratories and diverse techniques were used to prepare libraries and sequence TCR repertoires, to increase sequencing depth and limit assay-specific biases. Leukapheresis yielded between about 0.85 and 9.5 billion PBMCs per donor. Overall results and qualifications from the work: Only blood was sampled, and tissue TCR repertoires likely differ from those in blood. Naive subsets generally had larger estimated clonotype richness than memory subsets did. Pairwise subsampling led to the expectation that sequencing depth would affect the degree of clonotype sharing among donors. Clonotypes shared by all four sorted-subset donors showed higher generation probabilities than non-shared clonotypes. Even with the large sequencing depth, rarefaction of the sorted-subset datasets indicated that sequencing was incomplete. Sharing across four donors was observed for around 5% of naive CD4, over 3% of naive CD8, 2% to 2.5% of memory CD4, and 0.4% of memory CD8 clonotypes. Because the study included a small number of donors, the genetic and exposure-history diversity represented was limited.

Donors were healthy HIV-negative adults with no recently reported acute infections or vaccinations. Every donor was a Caucasian adult residing in Nashville, Tennessee, USA. CD4+ T cells were enriched through magnetic negative selection, after which naive cells were positively selected on CD45RA and the remaining negative fraction served as the memory subset. After blood collection by leukapheresis, PBMCs were isolated using Ficoll-Histopaque density gradient centrifugation and then cryopreserved in the vapor phase of liquid nitrogen. Purity and quantity of every magnetically sorted T cell population were checked by analytical flow cytometry. Genomic DNA was isolated from each sorted fraction and quantified by UV absorbance on a Nanodrop 2000c.

Material for sequencing was naive CD4+ T cells sorted from blood. Taken with the paper, the label for cell subset or site translates to: CD45RA+ positively selected. The TCR originated in a man aged 30 to 45 in good health. The chain employs TRBV29-1 and TRBJ1-2; confidence is insufficient to name the D gene. The DNA is as follows: TGCAGCGTTGAAGGCTACACCTTC. Translated, this gives CSVEGYTF.